The sequence of this T cell receptor (beta chain) was determined in a study of shared clonotypes between healthy human individuals. Notes on the study in general: The diversity represented, both genetic and in exposure history, was limited by few donors.

With regard to this clone: The antigen is not known.

The germline gives CDR1 SQVTM, CDR2 ANQGSEA. V was clipped by 5 bases and J by 4 bases, with 18 bases between them. CDR3 length: 14 amino acids. Each sample came from a Caucasian adult donor living in Nashville, Tennessee. Division of CD4+ cells produced a CD45RA+ naive subset and a CD45RA-negative memory subset. How the authors handled the data: Filtering differed since immunoSEQ provided only junctions, with no quality scores. TCRdb's table, derived via immunoSEQ multiplex PCR, lists solely in-frame clones and lacks some. V and J calls and clone size are those listed in that table; D and trimming were worked out from the DNA. Seen here are a few million clones, around 92% observed once, and the top ten hold around 0.35%.

This receptor was taken from a man aged 18-30 years in good health. Some clones in this sample may be carry-over from other donors' samples. The sample consisted of naive CD4+ T cells from PBMCs. The subset denotes: CD45RA+ positively selected. V gene TRBV29-1 combines with J gene TRBJ2-7, with D tentatively TRBD1 or TRBD2 (5 bases each). This chain's CDR3 is CSVLRDPGAYEQYF. The CDR3 DNA reads as TGCAGCGTTCTAAGGGACCCTGGAGCGTACGAGCAGTACTTC.